A single sample is the source of the 10 T cell receptor beta chains below, sequenced in a study of T cells in Graves' hyperthyroidism and ophthalmopathy. Researchers took RNA transcripts and amplified the TCR beta CDR3 regions from them. TCR CDR3 underwent first-round RT-PCR with the HTBI primer set. TCRdb analysed the multiplex PCR reads with MiXCR anew, one entry per CDR3 protein. The sample has about 270,000 distinct CDR3 sequences; approximately 23% are singletons. The specimen sequenced was blood. The receptors were gathered from a young man with Graves' ophthalmopathy.

This chain uses TRBV29-1 with TRBJ2-2; 7 nucleotides match TRBD1. Germline V gene lookup returns CDR1 SQVTM and CDR2 ANQGSEA. The CDR3 length is 13 residues. Trimming at V came to 7 bases and at J to 8 bases, leaving 10 bases not matched to a gene. CDR3 loop: CSAQGEPKGELFF. CDR3 nucleotides: TGCAGCGCGCAGGGGGAACCTAAAGGGGAGCTGTTTTTT.

This clonotype was observed many times. The chain combines TRBV20-1 with TRBJ2-7, with unresolved D. The CDR3 extends over 13 amino acids. Germline-derived CDR1 and CDR2 are DFQATT and SNEGSKA (reference sequence). Trimming left V 4 bases short and J 2 bases short, with 12 bases between. The CDR3 coding sequence is TGCAGTGCTAAACATATCATAACCTACGAGCAGTACTTC. The encoded protein is CSAKHIITYEQYF.

This clonotype was counted many times. The chain has TRBV9 and TRBJ1-2; D is uncertain. V lost 4 bases, J lost 8 bases, and 15 bases lay in between. The CDR3 runs 13 residues. Per germline, CDR1 SGDLS and CDR2 YYNGEE. DNA for the CDR3: TGTGCCAGCAGCAACCATGGTGCGGGGGGCTACACCTTC. Protein: CASSNHGAGGYTF.

This clonotype was seen only a few times. The chain recombines TRBV5-1 with TRBJ2-6, with no clear D. V dropped 7 bases and J dropped 2 bases, with 10 bases sitting between them. Germline loops: CDR1 SGHRS, CDR2 YFSETQ. The CDR3 totals 14 residues. CDR3 amino acids: CASHIMAGANVLTF. The DNA for the CDR3 is TGCGCCAGCCACATAATGGCTGGGGCCAACGTCCTGACTTTC.

The J gene is TRBJ2-7, the V gene TRBV29-1, with D possibly TRBD2 on 7 matching bases. CDR1 is SQVTM, CDR2 ANQGSEA, per germline. V was trimmed by 6 bases and J by 3 bases, leaving 21 bases between them. The CDR3 sequence is 15 residues long. CDR3 nucleotide sequence: TGCAGCGTCACCGCTCGGGGGGCGGTCAGCTACGAGCAGTACTTC. Its translation: CSVTARGAVSYEQYF.

This clonotype has at least ten counts. The J gene is TRBJ1-1, the V gene TRBV11-2; 7 bases map to TRBD1. V lost 3 bases and J lost 4; bases outside the gene matches: 2. Looked up from germline, CDR1 is SGHAT and CDR2 is FQNNGV. This CDR3 comprises 13 residues. In DNA form, the CDR3 reads TGTGCCAGCAGCTTTGGGACAGCCACTGAAGCTTTCTTT. This gives the protein CASSFGTATEAFF.

This clonotype was seen many times. The V call is TRBV18, the J call TRBJ2-1; D may match TRBD1 or TRBD2 (5 bases each). CDR1 is KGHSH, CDR2 LQKENI, per germline. V was trimmed by 8 bases and J by 3 bases, leaving 20 bases between them. This CDR3 comprises 16 residues. CDR3 coding DNA: TGTGCCAGCCAAACAGCAGGGCGTGGGAGCTACAATGAGCAGTTCTTC. It yields the protein CASQTAGRGSYNEQFF.

This clonotype was found a few times. The chain has TRBV7-2 and TRBJ2-7; D is ambiguous. V was cut by 2 bases and J by 6 bases, with 8 bases left in between. CDR1 SGHTA and CDR2 FQGNSA come from the germline V gene. CDR3 length: 12 residues. CDR3 in amino acids: CASSLFGVEQYF. CDR3 nucleotides: TGTGCCAGCAGCTTATTTGGAGTCGAGCAGTACTTC.

There are many counts of this clonotype. The CDR3 loop is CASSFGVGNQPQHF. The DNA of the CDR3 is TGTGCCAGCAGTTTTGGAGTAGGCAATCAGCCCCAGCATTTT. The rearrangement links TRBV6-2 or TRBV6-3 to TRBJ1-5; D call uncertain. Germline values: CDR1 MNHEY, CDR2 SVGEGT. Trimming cost V 4 bases and J 2 bases, with 9 bases left between them. CDR3 length equals 14 residues.

This clonotype was counted only a few times. V gene TRBV11-3 combines with J gene TRBJ1-1, with TRBD1 identical over 10 bases. V was pared by 7 bases and J by 6 bases, with 5 bases of the junction left unmatched. CDR3 size: 13 residues. Germline V lookup: CDR1 SGHNT, CDR2 YENEEA. CDR3 DNA sequence: TGTGCCAGCAAACCGGACAGGGGGGCTGAAGCTTTCTTT. Translation gives CASKPDRGAEAFF.